The T cell receptor (beta chain) under discussion was sequenced for a study of T cell responses to AZD1222 COVID-19 vaccine. Study-level background: Second doses at about 4 or about 12 weeks were pooled.

In germline, CDR1 is SGHRS, CDR2 YFSETQ. The CDR3 is made up of 17 amino acids. V lost 1 base to trimming and J lost 7 bases; unmatched junction nucleotides: 10. Notes on the study in general: Vaccine-associated CD4 TCRs ranged over spike, dominating at 160-218 and 743-854. The donors showed a predominance of white British ancestry and of females, with possible underestimation of clonal diversity. Two doses of AZD1222 preceded a rise in Spike-specific TCR breadth and depth.

Details on this clone: The antigen is undetermined.

Sequencing was performed with immunoSEQ multiplex PCR; in TCRdb, only in-frame clones are kept and a portion is missing. The data contain some 120,000 clones, 92% of them singletons. The genes are TRBV5-1 and TRBJ2-1, with 11 nucleotides matching TRBD2. The sequencing used peripheral blood, collected on day 0 of AZD1222 vaccination. The sequence came from an adult in good health. The CDR3 loop is CASSLHQLAGGANEQFF. The CDR3 coding sequence is TGCGCCAGCAGCTTGCACCAGTTAGCGGGAGGGGCGAATGAGCAGTTCTTC.